This entry lists 17 T cell receptor beta chains sequenced from one sample in a study of Graves' ophthalmopathy and Graves' hyperthyroidism. Using RNA transcripts, the TCR beta CDR3 regions were amplified. An opening RT-PCR round employed HTBI primers and preceded a second-round multiplex PCR. Using its own MiXCR run on the multiplex PCR reads, TCRdb lists one record per CDR3 protein. The repertoire holds 500,000 to 800,000 distinct CDR3 sequences, with over 40% as singletons. Specimen: peripheral blood. These receptors were taken from an adult man with Graves' ophthalmopathy.

The chain couples TRBV7-2 to TRBJ2-7; 9 bases map to TRBD1. V lost 8 bases to trimming and J lost 7 bases; unmatched junction nucleotides: 12. Germline V gives CDR1 SGHTA, CDR2 FQGNSA. This CDR3 contains 14 residues. The chain's CDR3 is CASRRTGVSGEQYF. The CDR3 nucleotides are TGTGCCAGCCGTAGGACAGGGGTATCGGGGGAGCAGTACTTC.

This clonotype was counted between two and nine times. The V and J genes are TRBV25-1 and TRBJ2-6; D is unresolved. The germline CDR1 and CDR2 sequences are MGHDK and SYGVNS. V lost 4 bases and J lost 4, with 14 bases in between. This CDR3 has 16 residues. The CDR3 DNA follows: TGTGCCAGCAGTGCGGAAGTTACAGCCGGGGCCAACGTCCTGACTTTC. Residues: CASSAEVTAGANVLTF.

In regard to this clonotype: The junction shows a germline mismatch at one end, possibly a read error. The chain links TRBV10-3 to TRBJ1-1; 12 positions match TRBD1. Germline lookup yields CDR1 ENHRY and CDR2 SYGVKD. This CDR3 spans 14 amino acids. This CDR3 reads CAISDRDRGPEASF. The CDR3 DNA sequence: TGTGCCATCAGTGACCGGGACAGGGGGCCTGAAGCTTCCTTT.

The rearrangement uses TRBV7-8 and TRBJ2-5, with TRBD1 matching 10 bases. V lost 5 bases to trimming and J lost 6 bases; unmatched junction nucleotides: 6. Germline lookup yields CDR1 SGHVS and CDR2 FQNEAQ. The CDR3 runs to 14 residues. This CDR3 reads CASSRQGARKTQYF. CDR3 coding DNA: TGTGCCAGCAGCCGACAGGGGGCGAGGAAGACCCAGTACTTC.

The chain is built from TRBV12-3 or TRBV12-4 and TRBJ1-1; TRBD1 matches at 10 bases. The CDR3 consists of 16 residues. V was pared by 6 bases and J by 2 bases, with 9 bases of the junction left unmatched. The CDR3 reads CASRKPTGGANTEAFF. For the CDR3, the DNA is TGTGCCAGCAGAAAACCGACAGGGGGCGCTAACACTGAAGCTTTCTTT.

On this clonotype: A much larger clone differs from this one at a single base, so this may be a read error. The chain uses TRBV10-3 and TRBJ2-7; no clear D. There are 9 residues in the CDR3. CDR1 is ENHRY, CDR2 SYGVKD, per germline. DNA of the CDR3: TGTGCCAGCAGTTACCAGCAGTACTTC. This translates into CASSYQQYF.

V is TRBV7-9 and J is TRBJ2-5, with 9 bases matching TRBD2. The ends lost 5 bases at V and 5 bases at J; junction bases unmatched: 12. Germline V gene data show CDR1 as SEHNR and CDR2 as FQNEAQ (reference sequence). This CDR3 region has 16 residues. The CDR3 DNA reads TGTGCCAGCAGCCAAGTTGGCGGGAGGGGACGGGAGACCCAGTACTTC. Translation gives CASSQVGGRGRETQYF.

This clonotype was detected many times. CDR3 region: CASSLSDKLYGYTF. The DNA for the CDR3 is TGTGCCAGCAGCTTGAGCGACAAGTTATATGGCTACACCTTC. The rearrangement uses TRBV7-9 and TRBJ1-2; D gene uncertain. The CDR3 is made up of 14 amino acids. Germline V gene lookup returns CDR1 SEHNR and CDR2 FQNEAQ (reference sequence). The ends were cut back, 3 bases at V and 5 bases at J, with 13 bases in the middle.

Worth noting for this clonotype: This may be a read error, as it is one base from a much larger clone. This sequence joins TRBV5-1 and TRBJ2-7; D not resolved. The germline gives CDR1 SGHRS, CDR2 YFSETQ. Deletions cut 5 bases from V and 3 bases from J, with 15 bases between. The CDR3 totals 14 residues. CDR3 nucleotides: TGCGCCAGCAGTCCGGGTGACACCGGCTACGAGCAGTACTTC. This gives the protein CASSPGDTGYEQYF. Drawing the rest from reference TRBV5-1 and TRBJ2-7, the complete variable domain is KAGVTQTPRYLIKTRGQQVTLSCSPISGHRSVSWYQQTPGQGLQFLFEYFSETQRNKGNFPGRFSGRQFSNSRSEMNVSTLELGDSALYLCASSPGDTGYEQYFGPGTRLTVT.

Only one count was recorded for this clonotype. The chain joins TRBV13 to TRBJ2-5; 9 bases agree with TRBD2. The J call is uncertain, as TRBJ2-1 better fits the DNA end. Germline-derived CDR1 and CDR2 are PRHDT and FYEKMQ (reference sequence). The length of the CDR3 is 14 residues. In DNA, the CDR3 is TGTGCCAGCAGCGCGGGACTAGCAGCCGATGAGCAGTTCTTC. As protein: CASSAGLAADEQFF.

This chain connects TRBV12-5 to TRBJ2-7, with TRBD1 as a possible D gene (6 bases). The ends were cut back, 5 bases at V and 3 bases at J, with 11 bases in the middle. Germline CDR1 and CDR2: LGHNT and FRNRAP. The CDR3 runs 13 residues. Here the CDR3 reads CASGATGNYEQYF. CDR3 in DNA: TGTGCTAGTGGTGCGACAGGCAACTACGAGCAGTACTTC.

This clonotype was counted once. V is TRBV30 and J is TRBJ1-5, with TRBD1 as a possible D gene (5 bases). Between the trimmed V and J ends, which lost 0 bases and 2 bases, there was a span of 11 bases. CDR1 is GTSNPN, CDR2 SVGIG, per germline (reference sequence). The CDR3 is made up of 15 amino acids. For the CDR3, the DNA is TGTGCCTGGAGTGTACAAGTAGGGGGCAATCAGCCCCAGCATTTT. Protein sequence: CAWSVQVGGNQPQHF.

This clonotype has a count of ten or more. The gene calls are TRBV5-8 and TRBJ2-7; 7 positions agree with TRBD2. The CDR3 loop spans 14 amino acids. Germline loops: CDR1 SGHTS, CDR2 YDEGEE. J lost 2 bases, V lost 1 base, and 3 bases had no gene match. CDR3 sequence (DNA): TGTGCCAGCAGCTTGTCGGGGGGTGCCTACGAGCAGTACTTC. Its protein product is CASSLSGGAYEQYF.

The V and J genes are TRBV25-1 and TRBJ2-6; D uncertain. The CDR3 is 15 amino acids. Germline assignment: CDR1 MGHDK and CDR2 SYGVNS. Trimming stripped 7 bases from V and 1 base from J, with 11 bases between. This CDR3 reads CASMKAISGANVLTF. CDR3 sequence (DNA): TGTGCCAGCATGAAGGCGATTTCTGGGGCCAACGTCCTGACTTTC.

This chain uses TRBV3-1 with TRBJ2-7; the match to TRBD2 covers 8 bases. The CDR3 covers 15 residues. Looked up from germline, CDR1 is LGHDT and CDR2 is YNNKEL (reference sequence). With 1 base clipped from V and 3 bases from J, the junction kept 5 bases outside the gene matches. DNA of the CDR3: TGTGCCAGCAGCCAAGGCAACGGGAGGGGCTACGAGCAGTACTTC. Translation gives CASSQGNGRGYEQYF.

At least ten counts were recorded for this clonotype. The V gene is TRBV20-1, the J gene TRBJ2-7; D may be TRBD1 (5 bases). The germline CDR1 and CDR2 sequences are DFQATT and SNEGSKA (reference sequence). The V end lost 1 base, the J end lost 4 bases, and 11 bases lay between the germline ends. The CDR3 spans 13 residues. Here the CDR3 reads CSARAGPRYEQYF. The CDR3 DNA sequence: TGCAGTGCTAGAGCAGGGCCACGGTACGAGCAGTACTTC.

This clonotype was counted many times. V gene TRBV9 combines with J gene TRBJ1-3, with a possible D match to TRBD1 (5 bases). Germline V gene sequence: CDR1 SGDLS, CDR2 YYNGEE. With 0 bases removed from V and 2 bases from J, the gap between germline ends came to 9 bases. CDR3 length: 15 amino acids. In DNA form, the CDR3 reads TGTGCCAGCAGCGTAGGGGCAGGGACTGGAAACACCATATATTTT. This codes for CASSVGAGTGNTIYF.